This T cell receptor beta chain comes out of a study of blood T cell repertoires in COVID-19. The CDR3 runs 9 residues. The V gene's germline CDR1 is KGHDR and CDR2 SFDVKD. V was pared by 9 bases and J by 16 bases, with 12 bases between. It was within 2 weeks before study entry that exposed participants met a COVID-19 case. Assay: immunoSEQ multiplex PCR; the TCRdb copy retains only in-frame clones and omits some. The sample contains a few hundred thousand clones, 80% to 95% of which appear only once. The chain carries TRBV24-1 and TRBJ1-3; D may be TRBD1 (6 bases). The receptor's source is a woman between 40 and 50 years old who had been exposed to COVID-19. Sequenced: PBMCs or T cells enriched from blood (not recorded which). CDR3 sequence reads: CATGERGYF. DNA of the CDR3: TGTGCCACCGGCGAAAGGGGGTATTTT.